The clone carrying this T cell receptor beta chain was seen more than once but under ten times. The antigen is undetermined. The sample originates from a study of beta chain features in type 1 diabetes. The study, taken as a whole, reports: All four CD4+ subsets of Type 1 diabetes patients contained TCRB CDR3s that were moderately but significantly shorter.

Every bit of the isolated RNA underwent reverse transcription, so sequencing read expressed TCRB transcripts. The table came from immunoSEQ multiplex PCR; TCRdb's copy has only in-frame clones and leaves some out. The table has hundreds of thousands of clones, over 12% seen once; the top ten hold 0.03% to 0.045%. In germline, CDR1 is SNHLY, CDR2 FYNNEI. Trimming left V 6 bases short and J 5 bases short, with 9 bases between. This CDR3 spans 12 amino acids. Material: naive CD4+ T cells from blood. The chain carries TRBV2 and TRBJ2-3, with D unclear. The sequence was collected from a man between 18 and 29 years old with type 1 diabetes. CDR3 DNA sequence: TGTGCCAGCAGCTCTGAAGGAGATACGCAGTATTTT. This translates into CASSSEGDTQYF.